This T cell receptor (beta chain) was sequenced in a study of brain T cells in children with intractable seizures. The data were produced by immunoSEQ multiplex PCR, yet TCRdb's version contains in-frame clones alone and is incomplete. The sample has around 70,000 clones, about 92% seen once. The starting material was peripheral blood, obtained at surgery. This TCR came from a boy in the first two years of life with tuberous sclerosis and intractable seizures.

The CDR3 sequence: CASSLPHSPNSPLHF. The CDR3 region has the DNA TGTGCCAGCAGCTTGCCACACAGTCCGAATTCACCCCTCCACTTT. The chain has TRBV5-4 and TRBJ1-6, with D hard to call. This CDR3 comprises 15 residues. In germline, CDR1 is SGHNT, CDR2 YYREEE (reference sequence). Between the trimmed V and J ends, which lost 1 base and 7 bases, there was a span of 12 bases.